This TCR beta chain was sequenced during a study of shared clonotypes between healthy human individuals. Overall study results and limits: Rarefaction showed sorted-subset sequencing was incomplete despite large depth.

This clone was observed a handful of times. Antigen: not known. Germline V CDR1 and CDR2: SGHTA, FQGTGA. V lost 8 bases, J lost 3 bases, and 13 bases lay in between. This CDR3 region has 13 residues. The assay was run at deep level. Assay used: immunoSEQ multiplex PCR; TCRdb lists only in-frame clones, some missing. Among 2 million to 2.5 million clones, 85% to 95% were seen once, and the ten largest hold about 0.39%. The genes are TRBV7-3 and TRBJ1-2, with D possibly being TRBD1 (5 bases). The sequenced sample consisted of naive CD4+ T cells from PBMCs. Subset of the sample: CD45RA+ positively selected. The TCR comes from a man between 18 and 35 years old in good health. Some clones in this sample may be carry-over from other donors' samples. DNA of the CDR3: TGTGCCAGCGCCCCCTCGGGGGACTATGGCTACACCTTC. Protein: CASAPSGDYGYTF.